This TCR beta chain derives from a study of CDR3 diversity in severe acne. TCRdb reprocessed the PCR reads with MiXCR, giving one entry per CDR3 protein. Among approximately 90,000 distinct CDR3 sequences listed, roughly 52% were seen once. With regard to this clonotype: The germline gene is not matched at one end of the junction; a read error may be the cause.

Germline-derived CDR1 and CDR2 are SGDLS and YYNGEE. This CDR3 region has 14 residues. The source is a male donor in good health, serving as a control. Sequenced material: blood. V and J are TRBV9 and TRBJ2-1; D assignment may be TRBD1 or TRBD2 (5 bases each). CDR3 sequence (DNA): TGCGCCAGCAGCGTAGTGGGACCCTACAATGAGCAGTTCTTC. As protein: CASSVVGPYNEQFF.